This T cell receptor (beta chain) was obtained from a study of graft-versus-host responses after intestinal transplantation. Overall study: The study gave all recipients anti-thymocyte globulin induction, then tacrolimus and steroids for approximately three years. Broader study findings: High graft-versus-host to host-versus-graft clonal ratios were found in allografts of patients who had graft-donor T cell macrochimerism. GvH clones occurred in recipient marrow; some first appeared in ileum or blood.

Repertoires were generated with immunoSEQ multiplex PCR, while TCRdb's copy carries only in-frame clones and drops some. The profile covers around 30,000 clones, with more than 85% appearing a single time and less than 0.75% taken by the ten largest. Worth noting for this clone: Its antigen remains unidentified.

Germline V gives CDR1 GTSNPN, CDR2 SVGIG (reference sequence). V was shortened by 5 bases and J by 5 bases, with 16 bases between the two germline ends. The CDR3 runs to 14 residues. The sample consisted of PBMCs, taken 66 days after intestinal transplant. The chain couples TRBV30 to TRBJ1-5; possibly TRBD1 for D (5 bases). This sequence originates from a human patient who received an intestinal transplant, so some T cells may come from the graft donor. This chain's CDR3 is CAWQTAGLDQPQHF. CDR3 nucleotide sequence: TGTGCCTGGCAGACCGCAGGGCTAGATCAGCCCCAGCATTTT.